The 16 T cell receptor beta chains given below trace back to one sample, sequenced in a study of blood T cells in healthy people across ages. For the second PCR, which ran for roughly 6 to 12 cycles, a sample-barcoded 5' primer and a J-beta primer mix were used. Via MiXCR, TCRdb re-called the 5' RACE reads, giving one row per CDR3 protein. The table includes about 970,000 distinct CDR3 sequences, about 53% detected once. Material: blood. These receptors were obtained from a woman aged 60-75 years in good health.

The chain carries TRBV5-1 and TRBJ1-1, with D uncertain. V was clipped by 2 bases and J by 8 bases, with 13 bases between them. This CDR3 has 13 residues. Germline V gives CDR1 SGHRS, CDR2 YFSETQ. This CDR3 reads CASSLGNSPEAFF. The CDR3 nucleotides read TGCGCCAGCAGCTTAGGGAATTCCCCCGAAGCTTTCTTT.

The CDR3 DNA reads TGTGCCAGCAGTCGGGTGGGGGACACTGAAGCTTTCTTT. Protein sequence: CASSRVGDTEAFF. The chain is built from TRBV6-1 and TRBJ1-1; the D gene is possibly TRBD1 (5 bases). The germline CDR1 and CDR2 sequences are MNHNS and SASEGT. V was cut by 5 bases and J by 3 bases, with 10 bases left in between. The CDR3 runs 13 residues.

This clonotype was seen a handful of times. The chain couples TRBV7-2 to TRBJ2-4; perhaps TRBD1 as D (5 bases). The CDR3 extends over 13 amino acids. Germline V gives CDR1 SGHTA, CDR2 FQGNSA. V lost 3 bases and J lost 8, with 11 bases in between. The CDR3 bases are TGTGCCAGCAGCTTTGCAGGGATTGACATTCAGTACTTC. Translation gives CASSFAGIDIQYF.

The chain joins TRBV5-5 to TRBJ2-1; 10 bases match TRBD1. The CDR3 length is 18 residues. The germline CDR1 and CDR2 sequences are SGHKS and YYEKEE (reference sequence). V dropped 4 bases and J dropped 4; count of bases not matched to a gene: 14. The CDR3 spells CASSAVPIDRGLYNEQFF. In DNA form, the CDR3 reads TGTGCCAGCAGCGCCGTCCCGATAGACAGGGGGCTATACAATGAGCAGTTCTTC.

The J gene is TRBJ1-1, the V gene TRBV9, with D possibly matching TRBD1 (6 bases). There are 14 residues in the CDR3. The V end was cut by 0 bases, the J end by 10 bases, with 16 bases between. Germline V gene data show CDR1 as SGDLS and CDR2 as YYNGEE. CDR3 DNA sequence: TGTGCCAGCAGCGTAGCCGGACAGCCACCAGGAGCTTTCTTT. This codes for CASSVAGQPPGAFF.

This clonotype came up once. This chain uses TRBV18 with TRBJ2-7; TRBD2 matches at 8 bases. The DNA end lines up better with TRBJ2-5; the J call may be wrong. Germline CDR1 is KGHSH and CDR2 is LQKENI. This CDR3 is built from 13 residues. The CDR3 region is CATSGGLSETQYF. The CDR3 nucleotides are TGTGCCACCTCGGGAGGGCTATCAGAGACCCAGTACTTC.

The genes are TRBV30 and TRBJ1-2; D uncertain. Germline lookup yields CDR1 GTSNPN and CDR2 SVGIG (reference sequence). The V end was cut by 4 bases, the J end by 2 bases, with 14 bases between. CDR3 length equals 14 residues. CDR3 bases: TGTGCCTGGACTGAGTATAGGGCCAACTATGGCTACACCTTC. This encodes CAWTEYRANYGYTF.

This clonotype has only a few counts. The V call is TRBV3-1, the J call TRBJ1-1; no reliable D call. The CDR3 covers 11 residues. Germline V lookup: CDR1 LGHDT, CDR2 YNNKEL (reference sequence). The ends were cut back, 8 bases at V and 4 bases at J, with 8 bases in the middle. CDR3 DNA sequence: TGTGCCAGCCTCGGTGCCACTGAAGCTTTCTTT. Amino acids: CASLGATEAFF.

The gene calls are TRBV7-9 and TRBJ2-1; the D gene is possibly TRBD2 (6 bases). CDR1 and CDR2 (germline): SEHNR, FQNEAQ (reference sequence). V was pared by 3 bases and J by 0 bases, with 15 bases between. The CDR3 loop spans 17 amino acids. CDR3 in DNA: TGTGCCAGCAGCTTCCCCTATAGCGGTTCCTCCTACAATGAGCAGTTCTTC. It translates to CASSFPYSGSSYNEQFF.

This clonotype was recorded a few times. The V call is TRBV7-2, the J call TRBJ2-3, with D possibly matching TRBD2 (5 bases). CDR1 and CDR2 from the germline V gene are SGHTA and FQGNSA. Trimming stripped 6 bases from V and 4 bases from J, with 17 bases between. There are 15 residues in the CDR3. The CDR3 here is CASRQSGRRPDTQYF. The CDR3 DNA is TGTGCCAGCAGACAATCGGGGAGAAGGCCAGATACGCAGTATTTT.

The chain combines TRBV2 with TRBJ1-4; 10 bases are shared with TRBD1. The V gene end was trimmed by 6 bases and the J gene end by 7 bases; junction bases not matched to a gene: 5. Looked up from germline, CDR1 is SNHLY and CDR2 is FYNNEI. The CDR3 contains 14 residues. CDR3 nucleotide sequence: TGTGCCAGCAGAAGACAGGGGGCGAGTGAAAAACTGTTTTTT. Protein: CASRRQGASEKLFF.

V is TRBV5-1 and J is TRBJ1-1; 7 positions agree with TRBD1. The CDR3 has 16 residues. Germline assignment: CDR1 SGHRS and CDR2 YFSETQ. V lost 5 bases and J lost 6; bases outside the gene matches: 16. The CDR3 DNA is TGCGCCAGCAGGACTGGACAGGACCTCTATGGCGCTGAAGCTTTCTTT. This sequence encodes CASRTGQDLYGAEAFF.

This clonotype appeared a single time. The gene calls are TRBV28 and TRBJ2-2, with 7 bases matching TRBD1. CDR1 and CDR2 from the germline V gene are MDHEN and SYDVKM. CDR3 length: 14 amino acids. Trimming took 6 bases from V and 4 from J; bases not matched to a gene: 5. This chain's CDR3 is CASRETGSTGELFF. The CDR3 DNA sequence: TGTGCCAGCAGGGAGACAGGGTCCACCGGGGAGCTGTTTTTT.

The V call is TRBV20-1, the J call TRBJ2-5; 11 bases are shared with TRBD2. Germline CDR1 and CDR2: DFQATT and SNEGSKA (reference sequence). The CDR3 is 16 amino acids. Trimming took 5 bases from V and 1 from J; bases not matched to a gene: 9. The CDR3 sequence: CSAQQGLAGGQETQYF. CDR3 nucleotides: TGCAGTGCTCAGCAAGGGCTAGCGGGAGGCCAAGAGACCCAGTACTTC.

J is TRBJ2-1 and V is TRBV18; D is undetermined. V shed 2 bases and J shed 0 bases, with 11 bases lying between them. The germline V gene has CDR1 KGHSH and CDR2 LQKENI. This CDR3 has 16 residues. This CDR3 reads CASSPGELSSYNEQFF. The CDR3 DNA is TGTGCCAGCTCACCAGGTGAGCTAAGCTCCTACAATGAGCAGTTCTTC.

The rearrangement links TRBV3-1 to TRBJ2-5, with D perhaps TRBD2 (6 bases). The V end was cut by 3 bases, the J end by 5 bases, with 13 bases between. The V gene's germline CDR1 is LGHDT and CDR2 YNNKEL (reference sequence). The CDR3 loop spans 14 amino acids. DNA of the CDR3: TGTGCCAGCAGCCATAATGGAGGGTCCGAGACCCAGTACTTC. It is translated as CASSHNGGSETQYF.